Following are 23 T cell receptor beta chains from one sample sequenced in a study of T cell responses to AZD1222 COVID-19 vaccine. Using immunoSEQ multiplex PCR, the repertoire was profiled, and TCRdb retains in-frame clones only, with some absent. This repertoire shows approximately 110,000 clones, roughly 90% found once; its top ten account for roughly 1.1%. The sequences come from peripheral blood, collected on day 0 of AZD1222 vaccination. All receptors derive from an adult in good health.

This clone was seen a handful of times. This chain uses TRBV7-9 with TRBJ1-6; D is possibly TRBD1 (5 bases). Trimming took off 2 bases at V and 5 bases at J, with 10 bases between the two ends. CDR1 SEHNR and CDR2 FQNEAQ come from the germline V gene (reference sequence). CDR3 length: 15 amino acids. CDR3 sequence reads: CASSLKEGNNSPLHF. CDR3 DNA sequence: TGTGCCAGCAGCTTAAAAGAGGGGAATAATTCACCCCTCCACTTT.

This chain connects TRBV3-1 (or the pseudogene TRBV3-2) to TRBJ2-7; D remains ambiguous. Looked up from germline, CDR1 is LGHDT and CDR2 is YNNKEL (reference sequence). This CDR3 spans 14 amino acids. V was cut by 4 bases and J by 3 bases, with 13 bases left in between. The CDR3: CASSLWVQDYEQYF. The CDR3 DNA follows: TGTGCCAGCAGCCTCTGGGTGCAGGACTACGAGCAGTACTTC.

V is TRBV7-2 and J is TRBJ1-5; unclear D gene. Germline CDR1 SGHTA, CDR2 FQGNSA. V lost 2 bases, J lost 5 bases, and 7 bases lay in between. The CDR3 extends over 13 amino acids. Here the CDR3 reads CASSLSGDQPQHF. The CDR3 nucleotides read TGTGCCAGCAGCTTAAGCGGGGATCAGCCCCAGCATTTT.

This sequence joins TRBV4-3 and TRBJ1-2; 9 positions match TRBD1. The CDR3 is 15 amino acids. Germline V gene lookup returns CDR1 LGHNA and CDR2 YSLEER. J gave up 4 bases and V 1 base, and 4 bases lay outside the gene matches. CDR3 sequence (DNA): TGCGCCAGCAGCCAAGGGGACAGGGCTTCCTATGGCTACACCTTC. This gives the protein CASSQGDRASYGYTF.

The CDR3 DNA reads as TGCAGTGCTAGTCTTACAGGGGGCAGGACTAATGAAAAACTGTTTTTT. Amino acid sequence: CSASLTGGRTNEKLFF. J is TRBJ1-4 and V is TRBV20-1, with 9 bases lining up with TRBD1. Germline-derived CDR1 and CDR2 are DFQATT and SNEGSKA (reference sequence). CDR3 length: 16 residues. The ends lost 3 bases at V and 2 bases at J; junction bases unmatched: 7.

The J gene is TRBJ2-1, the V gene TRBV9; maybe TRBD2 (5 bases). Germline CDR1 SGDLS, CDR2 YYNGEE. The CDR3 sequence is 14 residues long. The V and J ends lost 0 bases and 8 bases respectively, with 12 bases between them. The CDR3 DNA follows: TGTGCCAGCAGCGTAGCCGGGCTAGCCCATGAGCAGTTCTTC. Residues: CASSVAGLAHEQFF.

This clone appeared a single time. The chain combines TRBV28 with TRBJ1-2; possible D gene TRBD1, 6 bases. There are 11 residues in the CDR3. The V end lost 6 bases, the J end lost 14 bases, and 16 bases lay between the germline ends. CDR1 is MDHEN, CDR2 SYDVKM, per germline. The CDR3 nucleotides read TGTGCCAGCAGCCCCGGGGGGGCTCATACCTTC. As protein: CASSPGGAHTF.

The chain links TRBV5-4 to TRBJ1-2; 7 nucleotides align to TRBD1. The length of the CDR3 is 13 residues. V lost 4 bases, J lost 8 bases, and 8 bases stayed unmatched. Germline V CDR1 and CDR2: SGHNT, YYREEE (reference sequence). The CDR3 region has the DNA TGTGCCAGCAGCCCAGACAGGGTGGGGGGCTACACCTTC. Protein: CASSPDRVGGYTF.

The rearrangement uses TRBV25-1 and TRBJ2-2, with D tentatively TRBD1 or TRBD2 (5 bases each). Per germline, CDR1 MGHDK and CDR2 SYGVNS. The V gene lost 1 base and the J gene lost 5 bases, with 20 bases spanning the gap. The CDR3 spans 18 residues. CDR3 protein: CASSESPLSWGLTGELFF. CDR3 in DNA: TGTGCCAGCAGTGAATCCCCCCTATCGTGGGGGTTAACCGGGGAGCTGTTTTTT.

This chain links TRBV20-1 with TRBJ1-1; no reliable D call. The CDR3 is 11 residues long. CDR1 is DFQATT, CDR2 SNEGSKA, per germline (reference sequence). Trimming pared 3 bases from V and 4 bases from J, leaving 6 bases between. The CDR3 loop reads CSASRATEAFF. The CDR3 coding sequence is TGCAGTGCTAGCCGCGCCACTGAAGCTTTCTTT.

The chain carries TRBV7-8 and TRBJ1-4; D gene uncertain. Germline CDR1 is SGHVS and CDR2 is FQNEAQ. CDR3 size: 13 residues. The V and J ends lost 6 bases and 7 bases respectively, with 12 bases between them. DNA of the CDR3: TGTGCCAGCAGACCGAGGGTTTCTGAAAAACTGTTTTTT. This codes for CASRPRVSEKLFF. Filled out from reference TRBV7-8 and TRBJ1-4, the complete variable domain reads GAGVSQSPRYKVAKRGQDVALRCDPISGHVSLFWYQQALGQGPEFLTYFQNEAQLDKSGLPSDRFFAERPEGSVSTLKIQRTQQEDSAVYLCASRPRVSEKLFFGSGTQLSVL.

Only one count was recorded for this clone. The chain combines TRBV29-1 with TRBJ1-1; unclear D gene. From germline, CDR1 is SQVTM and CDR2 ANQGSEA. The CDR3 is 12 amino acids. V lost 7 bases and J 7 bases, leaving 16 bases between the germline ends. DNA for the CDR3: TGCAGCGGCGAACCAGAGGGAAATGAAGCTTTCTTT. Its translation is CSGEPEGNEAFF. Full variable domain (outside the CDR3, taken from reference TRBV29-1 and TRBJ1-1): SAVISQKPSRDICQRGTSLTIQCQVDSQVTMMFWYRQQPGQSLTLIATANQGSEATYESGFVIDKFPISRPNLTFSTLTVSNMSPEDSSIYLCSGEPEGNEAFFGQGTRLTVV.

The chain is built from TRBV4-1 and TRBJ2-1; 10 bases are shared with TRBD1. This CDR3 is built from 17 residues. Germline V gene sequence: CDR1 MGHRA, CDR2 YSYEKL. The V gene end was trimmed by 0 bases and the J gene end by 1 base; junction bases not matched to a gene: 3. CDR3 sequence (DNA): TGCGCCAGCAGCCAAGACCTGGGACAGGGGTCCTACAATGAGCAGTTCTTC. Protein product: CASSQDLGQGSYNEQFF.

The chain has TRBV30 and TRBJ1-3; D perhaps matches TRBD1 (6 bases). This CDR3 contains 15 residues. Germline CDR1 GTSNPN, CDR2 SVGIG (reference sequence). Trimming took 4 bases from V and 4 from J, leaving 17 bases between them. CDR3 coding DNA: TGTGCCTGGACCCCCCGGGGGGCGCGAGGAAACACCATATATTTT. This codes for CAWTPRGARGNTIYF.

The genes are TRBV9 and TRBJ2-1, with 14 bases identical to TRBD2. Looked up from germline, CDR1 is SGDLS and CDR2 is YYNGEE. The CDR3 sequence is 16 residues long. With V trimmed by 4 bases and J by 8 bases, 8 bases remained unmatched. CDR3 nucleotides: TGTGCCAGCAGCACCCAGACTAGCGGGAGGGCCCATGAGCAGTTCTTC. It encodes CASSTQTSGRAHEQFF. The entire variable domain, with the rest obtained from reference TRBV9 and TRBJ2-1, is as follows: DSGVTQTPKHLITATGQRVTLRCSPRSGDLSVYWYQQSLDQGLQFLIQYYNGEERAKGNILERFSAQQFPDLHSELNLSSLELGDSALYFCASSTQTSGRAHEQFFGPGTRLTVL.

The CDR3 loop is CASSVSGAGANEKLFF. The DNA of the CDR3 is TGTGCCAGCAGCGTATCTGGGGCAGGGGCTAATGAAAAACTGTTTTTT. The chain carries TRBV9 and TRBJ1-4, with D maybe TRBD1 (6 bases). The CDR3 has 16 amino acids. Trimming removed 1 base at V and 3 bases at J, with 13 bases between. Germline V gene data show CDR1 as SGDLS and CDR2 as YYNGEE. Full variable domain (missing parts from reference TRBV9 and TRBJ1-4): DSGVTQTPKHLITATGQRVTLRCSPRSGDLSVYWYQQSLDQGLQFLIQYYNGEERAKGNILERFSAQQFPDLHSELNLSSLELGDSALYFCASSVSGAGANEKLFFGSGTQLSVL.

The V call is TRBV28, the J call TRBJ2-7; D possibly matches TRBD1 or TRBD2 (6 bases each). The germline V gene has CDR1 MDHEN and CDR2 SYDVKM. V gave up 7 bases and J gave up 0 bases, with 10 bases separating them. This CDR3 comprises 13 residues. The CDR3 coding sequence is TGTGCCAGCAAGGGGGGTCCCTCCTACGAGCAGTACTTC. Translated: CASKGGPSYEQYF.

About this clone: Germline and junction disagree at one end, which may indicate a read error. The rearrangement joins TRBV6-5 to TRBJ1-6; the D is unclear. Germline CDR1 and CDR2: MNHEY and SVGAGI. This CDR3 is built from 14 residues. The CDR3 here is CASSYSLNSLFVDF. The CDR3 bases are TGTGCCAGCAGTTACTCGTTAAATTCCCTCTTCGTCGACTTT.

V gene TRBV7-9 combines with J gene TRBJ1-4; TRBD1 matches 9 bases. The CDR3 totals 13 residues. CDR1 and CDR2 (germline): SEHNR, FQNEAQ (reference sequence). The trim removed 2 bases at V and 8 bases at J, leaving 0 bases unmatched. CDR3 sequence (DNA): TGTGCCAGCAGCTTAACAGGGGGCGAAAAACTGTTTTTT. It translates to CASSLTGGEKLFF.

The DNA of the CDR3 is TGTGCCAGCAGCTTAGGCGGGGGGAACACTGAAGCTTTCTTT. It is translated as CASSLGGGNTEAFF. This chain connects TRBV7-2 to TRBJ1-1, with D possibly TRBD1 on 5 matching bases. CDR1 SGHTA and CDR2 FQGNSA come from the germline V gene. The V and J ends lost 1 base and 1 base respectively, with 7 bases between them. CDR3 length: 14 amino acids.

The rearrangement joins TRBV2 to TRBJ2-7; D not resolved. V was cut by 3 bases and J by 3 bases, with 9 bases left in between. Per the germline V gene, CDR1 is SNHLY and CDR2 is FYNNEI. CDR3 length: 13 amino acids. The CDR3 reads CASSEGSRYEQYF. The CDR3 DNA sequence: TGTGCCAGCAGTGAGGGTAGCCGCTACGAGCAGTACTTC. The complete variable domain, with remaining parts taken from reference TRBV2 and TRBJ2-7, reads EPEVTQTPSHQVTQMGQEVILRCVPISNHLYFYWYRQILGQKVEFLVSFYNNEISEKSEIFDDQFSVERPDGSNFTLKIRSTKLEDSAMYFCASSEGSRYEQYFGPGTRLTVT.

This chain connects TRBV18 to TRBJ1-2; 10 bases map to TRBD1. V shed 2 bases, J shed 3 bases, and the junction held 3 bases outside the gene matches. The germline V gene encodes CDR1 KGHSH and CDR2 LQKENI. This CDR3 has 15 residues. Here the CDR3 reads CASSPVTGGDYGYTF. CDR3 sequence (DNA): TGTGCCAGCTCACCAGTGACAGGGGGCGACTATGGCTACACCTTC.

V gene TRBV14 combines with J gene TRBJ2-7, with D possibly being TRBD1 (5 bases). Per germline, CDR1 SGHDN and CDR2 FVKESK. The CDR3 spans 14 residues. V lost 3 bases and J lost 3, with 12 bases in between. CDR3 residues: CASSHLDRFYEQYF. The CDR3 region has the DNA TGTGCCAGCAGCCATTTAGACAGATTCTACGAGCAGTACTTC.